The source of this TCR beta chain is a study of shared clonotypes between healthy human individuals. Study-level points and caveats: The study found roughly 5% of naive CD4 clonotypes shared across several donors. Clonotypes which were not shared had lower generation probabilities than clonotypes that all four donors shared.

The germline V gene encodes CDR1 MDHEN and CDR2 SYDVKM. This CDR3 has 17 residues. V lost 3 bases and J 4 bases, leaving 16 bases between the germline ends. The input for sorted-subset replicate PCRs was around 0.2 ug DNA, tens of thousands of T cell genomes. TCRdb's table, derived via immunoSEQ multiplex PCR, lists solely in-frame clones and lacks some. In the table there are about 1.1 million clones, around 78% of which are singletons. Of note for this clone: Its antigen is still unknown.

The TCR was taken from a man aged 18-30 years in good health. Some clones in this sample may be carry-over from other donors' samples. The specimen sequenced was memory CD4+ T cells from PBMCs. Subset of the sample: CD45RA-negative fraction. The V gene is TRBV28, the J gene TRBJ2-6; D unresolved. CDR3 in DNA: TGTGCCAGCAGTTTTGGCTCCTGGGGAAGAGGGGCCAACGTCCTGACTTTC. Amino acid sequence: CASSFGSWGRGANVLTF.